Listed below are T cell receptor beta chains from one sample, sequenced in a study of regulatory T cells in long-lasting Graves disease. TCRdb re-called the multiplex PCR reads through MiXCR, storing one row per CDR3 protein. The sample yields about 220,000 distinct CDR3 sequences, approximately 19% seen once. The sample also formed part of further work on T cells in Graves' hyperthyroidism and ophthalmopathy.

Specimen: peripheral blood mononuclear cells (PBMCs), collected at new diagnosis, from a patient treated with antithyroid drugs. The receptors here all came from a woman aged 25-40 years with Graves disease. The CDR3 runs from the conserved cysteine through the conserved F or W. A D gene is named only where the DNA matches it firmly. Clone size is shown for a subset of rows, as once, few, many or a class of expanded clone.

v_gene	d_gene	abundance	j_gene	CDR3nt	CDR3aa
TRBV11-2	TRBD1	many	TRBJ1-6	TGTGCCAGCAGCTTAGGGGACAGGGATGATTCACCCCTCCACTTT	CASSLGDRDDSPLHF
TRBV11-3	TRBD2	many	TRBJ2-3	TGTGCCAGCAACACCGGGAGGGACTCGGATACGCAGTATTTT	CASNTGRDSDTQYF
TRBV27	.	.	TRBJ1-1	TGTGCCAGCAGGGGAACAGGGAACACTGAAGCTTCCTTT	CASRGTGNTEASF
TRBV27	.	many	TRBJ1-3	TGTGCCAGCAGTTTGTTACAGAGCCCGGACACCATATATTTT	CASSLLQSPDTIYF
TRBV28	.	many	TRBJ1-4	TGTGCCAGCAGTTTAATCACTACTGGTGAAAAACTGTTTTTT	CASSLITTGEKLFF
TRBV28	.	many	TRBJ1-5	TGTGCCAGCAGTTCCCGTCCGGGTCTCCAAACTCAGCCCCAGCATTTT	CASSSRPGLQTQPQHF
TRBV25-1	.	few	TRBJ1-4	TGTGCCAGCAGGGGGAAGGGGGTAAGTGAAAAACTGTTTTTT	CASRGKGVSEKLFF
TRBV29-1	.	many	TRBJ2-7	TGCAGCGTTGCAATGGGTTCCTACGAGCAGTACTTC	CSVAMGSYEQYF
TRBV20-1	TRBD1	many	TRBJ1-1	TGCAGTGCTAGAGCCCCAGGGGGGAGCACTGAAGCTTTCTTT	CSARAPGGSTEAFF
TRBV2	.	many	TRBJ1-6	TGTGCCAGCGTCATCCGGGACCCCCGGAGCTCCTATAATTCACCCCTCCACTTT	CASVIRDPRSSYNSPLHF
TRBV6-1	TRBD1	many	TRBJ1-2	TGTGCCAGCACCCTCGACAGGGTATATGGCTACACCTTC	CASTLDRVYGYTF
TRBV29-1	.	many	TRBJ1-1	TGCAGCGTTGTCGGGGCCCCCAAGAACACTGAAGCTTTCTTT	CSVVGAPKNTEAFF
TRBV2	.	many	TRBJ2-7	TGTGCCAGCCGCGGGACGGTCAACTACGAGCAGTACTTC	CASRGTVNYEQYF
TRBV6-1	TRBD2	many	TRBJ2-1	TGTGCCAGCAGCGGTGCTAGCGGGAGAAGGAGGAGTACAGGCTACAATGAGCAGTTCTTC	CASSGASGRRRSTGYNEQFF
TRBV7-3	.	many	TRBJ1-6	TGTGCCAGCAGCTTAACCGGCAGCCCTAATTCACCCCTCCACTTT	CASSLTGSPNSPLHF
TRBV3-1	.	many	TRBJ1-1	TGTGCCAGCAGCCAGTCCGACTATGAAGCTTTCTTT	CASSQSDYEAFF
TRBV20-1	.	many	TRBJ1-1	TGCAGTGCTAGGAAGACTCAAGGAGGGATCACTGAAGCTTTCTTT	CSARKTQGGITEAFF
TRBV18	TRBD1	many	TRBJ1-5	TGTGCCAGCTCACAATCTACAGGGGCCAATCAGCCCCAGCATTTT	CASSQSTGANQPQHF
TRBV5-1	.	many	TRBJ2-2	TGCGCCAGCAGTAAGGAAGCGGGTTCCACCGGGGAGCTGTTTTTT	CASSKEAGSTGELFF
TRBV6-1	.	many	TRBJ1-2	TGTGCCAGCAGGGCTTGGGAGGGGGAGGCCTATGGCTACACCTTC	CASRAWEGEAYGYTF
TRBV6-1	TRBD1	.	TRBJ2-7	TGTGCCAGCAGTGCCCTGACAGGGGGCTCCTACGAGCAGTACTTC	CASSALTGGSYEQYF
TRBV5-5	TRBD1	.	TRBJ2-7	TGTGCCAGCAGCTTGAGGGTCGGGACAGGGTACTACGAGCAGTACTTC	CASSLRVGTGYYEQYF
TRBV14	.	many	TRBJ1-2	TGTGCCAGCAGCCAAGGAAGCAGCTACTATGGCTACACCTTC	CASSQGSSYYGYTF
TRBV27	TRBD1	many	TRBJ1-2	TGTGCCAGCAGTTTACGGGGGACAGTCGGGTATGGCTACACCTTC	CASSLRGTVGYGYTF
TRBV6-1	TRBD1	many	TRBJ2-7	TGTGCCAGCAGTGAATCACGGACAGGGGGCTACAAGCAGTACTTC	CASSESRTGGYKQYF
TRBV2	TRBD1	many	TRBJ1-1	TGTGCCAGCGGGCGACAGGGGATGGTCGCTGAAGCTTTCTTT	CASGRQGMVAEAFF
TRBV19	.	few	TRBJ1-5	TGTGCCAGTAGTATAATGACACCTGACAATCAGCCCCAGCATTTT	CASSIMTPDNQPQHF
TRBV6-1	TRBD2	many	TRBJ2-1	TGTGCCAGCGGCGGGGGTTGGAATGAGCAGTTCTTC	CASGGGWNEQFF
TRBV19	TRBD1	.	TRBJ2-1	TGTGCCAGTAGTATAGGGACAGGGGCCTACAATGAGCAGTTCTTC	CASSIGTGAYNEQFF